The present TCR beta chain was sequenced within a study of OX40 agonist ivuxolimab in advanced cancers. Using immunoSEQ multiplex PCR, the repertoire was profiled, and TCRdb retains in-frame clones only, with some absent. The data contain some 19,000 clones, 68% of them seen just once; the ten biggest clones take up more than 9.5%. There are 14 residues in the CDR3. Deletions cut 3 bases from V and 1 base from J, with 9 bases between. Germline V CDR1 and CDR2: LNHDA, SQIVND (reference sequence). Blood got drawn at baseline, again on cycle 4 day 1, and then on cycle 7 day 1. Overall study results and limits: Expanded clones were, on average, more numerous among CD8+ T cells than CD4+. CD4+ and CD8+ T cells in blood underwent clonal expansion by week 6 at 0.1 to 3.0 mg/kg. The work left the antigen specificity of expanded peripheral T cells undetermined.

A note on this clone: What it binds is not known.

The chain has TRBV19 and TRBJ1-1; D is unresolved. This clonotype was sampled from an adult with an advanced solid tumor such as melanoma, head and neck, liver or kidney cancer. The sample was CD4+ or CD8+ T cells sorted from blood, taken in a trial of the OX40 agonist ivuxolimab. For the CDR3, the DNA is TGTGCCAGTAGTATTGAGCCCCGGAACACTGAAGCTTTCTTT. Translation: CASSIEPRNTEAFF.